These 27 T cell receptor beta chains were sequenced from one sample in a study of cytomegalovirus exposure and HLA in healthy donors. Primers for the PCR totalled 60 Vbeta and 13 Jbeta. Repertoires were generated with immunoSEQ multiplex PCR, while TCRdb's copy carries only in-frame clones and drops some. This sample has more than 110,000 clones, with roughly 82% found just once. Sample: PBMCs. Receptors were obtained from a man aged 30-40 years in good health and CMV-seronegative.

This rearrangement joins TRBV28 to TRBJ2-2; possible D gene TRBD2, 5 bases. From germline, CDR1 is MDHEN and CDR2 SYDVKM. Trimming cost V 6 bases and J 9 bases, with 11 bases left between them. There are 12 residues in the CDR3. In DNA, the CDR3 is TGTGCCAGCAGCCGGAGGTCTAGGGAGCTGTTTTTT. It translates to CASSRRSRELFF.

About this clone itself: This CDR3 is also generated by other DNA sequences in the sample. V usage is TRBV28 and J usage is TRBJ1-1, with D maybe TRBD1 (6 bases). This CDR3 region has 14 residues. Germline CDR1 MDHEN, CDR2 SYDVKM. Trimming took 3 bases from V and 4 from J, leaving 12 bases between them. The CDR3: CASSLWGRLTEAFF. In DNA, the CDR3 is TGTGCCAGCAGTTTGTGGGGGCGCCTCACTGAAGCTTTCTTT.

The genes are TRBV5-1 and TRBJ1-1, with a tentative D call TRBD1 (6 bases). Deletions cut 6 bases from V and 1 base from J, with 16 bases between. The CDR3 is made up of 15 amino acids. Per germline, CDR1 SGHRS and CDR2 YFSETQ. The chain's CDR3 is CASTLLGQKNTEAFF. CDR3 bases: TGCGCCAGCACCCTACTCGGACAGAAGAACACTGAAGCTTTCTTT. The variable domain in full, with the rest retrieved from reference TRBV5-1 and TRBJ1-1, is KAGVTQTPRYLIKTRGQQVTLSCSPISGHRSVSWYQQTPGQGLQFLFEYFSETQRNKGNFPGRFSGRQFSNSRSEMNVSTLELGDSALYLCASTLLGQKNTEAFFGQGTRLTVV.

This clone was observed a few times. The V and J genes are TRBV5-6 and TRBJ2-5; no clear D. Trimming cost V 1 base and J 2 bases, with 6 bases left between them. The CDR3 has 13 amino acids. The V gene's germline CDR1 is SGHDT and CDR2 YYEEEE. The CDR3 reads CASSLSVQETQYF. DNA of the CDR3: TGTGCCAGCAGCTTGTCAGTACAAGAGACCCAGTACTTC. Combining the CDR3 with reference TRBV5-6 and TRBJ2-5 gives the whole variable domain DAGVTQSPTHLIKTRGQQVTLRCSPKSGHDTVSWYQQALGQGPQFIFQYYEEEERQRGNFPDRFSGHQFPNYSSELNVNALLLGDSALYLCASSLSVQETQYFGPGTRLLVL.

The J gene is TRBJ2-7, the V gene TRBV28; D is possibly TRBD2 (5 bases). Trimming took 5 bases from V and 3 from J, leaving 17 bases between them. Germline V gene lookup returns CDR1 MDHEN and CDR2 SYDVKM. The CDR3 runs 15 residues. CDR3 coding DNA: TGTGCCAGCAGTACAGTCCGGGATCCCCTCTACGAGCAGTACTTC. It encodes CASSTVRDPLYEQYF.

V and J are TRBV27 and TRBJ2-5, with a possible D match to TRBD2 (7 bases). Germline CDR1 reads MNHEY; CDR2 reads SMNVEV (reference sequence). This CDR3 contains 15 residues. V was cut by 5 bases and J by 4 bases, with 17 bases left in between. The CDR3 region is CASSSGTYRSETQYF. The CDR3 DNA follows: TGTGCCAGCAGTAGCGGGACATACCGATCAGAGACCCAGTACTTC.

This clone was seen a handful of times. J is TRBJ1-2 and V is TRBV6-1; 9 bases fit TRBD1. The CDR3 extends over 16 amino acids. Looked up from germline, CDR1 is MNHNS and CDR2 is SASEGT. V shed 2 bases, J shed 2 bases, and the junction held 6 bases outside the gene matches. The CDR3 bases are TGTGCCAGCAGTGAACGGCGGACAGGGGAAAACTATGGCTACACCTTC. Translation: CASSERRTGENYGYTF.

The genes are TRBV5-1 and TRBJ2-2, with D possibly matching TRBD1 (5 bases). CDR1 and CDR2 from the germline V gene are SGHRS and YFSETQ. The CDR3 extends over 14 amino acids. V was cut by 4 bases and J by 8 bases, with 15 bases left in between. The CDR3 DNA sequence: TGCGCCAGCAGCCTAGGGGCAGATGGAGGGGAGCTGTTTTTT. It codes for CASSLGADGGELFF.

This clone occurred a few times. The CDR3 sequence: CASSSTGVSSYEQYF. Here the CDR3 DNA reads TGTGCCAGCAGCTCGACAGGGGTTAGCTCCTACGAGCAGTACTTC. This rearrangement joins TRBV7-2 to TRBJ2-7; 8 bases align to TRBD1. CDR3 size: 15 residues. The junction had 5 bases not matched to a gene; V was cut back by 4 bases and J by 0 bases. Germline loops: CDR1 SGHTA, CDR2 FQGNSA.

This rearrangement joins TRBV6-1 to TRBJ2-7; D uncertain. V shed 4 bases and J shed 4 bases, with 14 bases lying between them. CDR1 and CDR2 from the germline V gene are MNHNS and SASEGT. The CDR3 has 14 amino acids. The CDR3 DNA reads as TGTGCCAGCAGTGGTCACAGCCACCTGTACGAGCAGTACTTC. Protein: CASSGHSHLYEQYF.

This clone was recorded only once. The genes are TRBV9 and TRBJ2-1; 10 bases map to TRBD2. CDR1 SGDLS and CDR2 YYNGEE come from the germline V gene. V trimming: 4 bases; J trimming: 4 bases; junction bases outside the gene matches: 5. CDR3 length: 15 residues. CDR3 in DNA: TGTGCCAGCAGCCCTGGACTAGCGGAGTACAATGAGCAGTTCTTC. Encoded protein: CASSPGLAEYNEQFF.

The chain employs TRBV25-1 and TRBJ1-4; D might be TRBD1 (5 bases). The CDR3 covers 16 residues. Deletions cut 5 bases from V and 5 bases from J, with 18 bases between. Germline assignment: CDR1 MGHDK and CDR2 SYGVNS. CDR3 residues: CASSPDMGQGNEKLFF. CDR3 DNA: TGTGCCAGCAGTCCCGATATGGGTCAGGGAAATGAAAAACTGTTTTTT.

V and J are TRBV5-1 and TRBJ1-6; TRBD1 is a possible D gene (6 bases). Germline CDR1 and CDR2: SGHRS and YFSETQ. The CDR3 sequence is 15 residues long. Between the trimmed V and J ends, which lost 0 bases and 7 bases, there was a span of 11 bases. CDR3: CASSLGTATNSPLHF. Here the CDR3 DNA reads TGCGCCAGCAGCTTGGGGACAGCTACCAATTCACCCCTCCACTTT.

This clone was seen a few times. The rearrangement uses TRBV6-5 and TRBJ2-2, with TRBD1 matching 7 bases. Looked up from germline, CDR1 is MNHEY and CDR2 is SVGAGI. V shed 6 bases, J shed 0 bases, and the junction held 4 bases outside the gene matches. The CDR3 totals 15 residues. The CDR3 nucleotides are TGTGCCAGCAGCCCCGGGACAGCGAACACCGGGGAGCTGTTTTTT. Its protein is CASSPGTANTGELFF.

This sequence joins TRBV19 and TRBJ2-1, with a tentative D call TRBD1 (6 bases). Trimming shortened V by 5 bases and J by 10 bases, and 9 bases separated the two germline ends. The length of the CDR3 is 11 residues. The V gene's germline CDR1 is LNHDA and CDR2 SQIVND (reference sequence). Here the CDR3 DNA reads TGTGCCAGTAGTTGGGGGACAGAGCAGTTCTTC. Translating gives CASSWGTEQFF.

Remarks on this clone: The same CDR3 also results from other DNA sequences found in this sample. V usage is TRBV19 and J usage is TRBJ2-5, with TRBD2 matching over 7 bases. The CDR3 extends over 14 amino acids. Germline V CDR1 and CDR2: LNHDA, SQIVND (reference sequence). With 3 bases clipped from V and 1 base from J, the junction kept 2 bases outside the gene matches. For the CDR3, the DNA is TGTGCCAGTAGTATTGCGGGGGTCCAAGAGACCCAGTACTTC. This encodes CASSIAGVQETQYF.

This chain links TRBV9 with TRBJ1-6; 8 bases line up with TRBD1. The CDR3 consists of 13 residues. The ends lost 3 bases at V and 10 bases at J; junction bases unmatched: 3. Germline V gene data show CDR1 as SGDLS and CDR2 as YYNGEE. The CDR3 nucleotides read TGTGCCAGCAGCGATACAGGGGGATCACCCCTCCACTTT. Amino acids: CASSDTGGSPLHF.

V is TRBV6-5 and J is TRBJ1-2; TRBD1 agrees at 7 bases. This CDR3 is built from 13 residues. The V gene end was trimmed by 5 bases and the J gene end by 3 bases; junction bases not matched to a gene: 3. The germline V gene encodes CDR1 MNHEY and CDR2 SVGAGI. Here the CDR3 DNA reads TGTGCCAGCAGTCGGGACAGCTACTATGGCTACACCTTC. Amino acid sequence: CASSRDSYYGYTF.

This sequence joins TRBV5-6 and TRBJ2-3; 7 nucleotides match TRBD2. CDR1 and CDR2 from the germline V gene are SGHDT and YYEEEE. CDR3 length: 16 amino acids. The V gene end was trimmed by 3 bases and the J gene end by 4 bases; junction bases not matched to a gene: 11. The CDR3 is CASSSLRLAAADTQYF. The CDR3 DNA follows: TGTGCCAGCAGCTCCCTCCGACTAGCAGCCGCAGATACGCAGTATTTT.

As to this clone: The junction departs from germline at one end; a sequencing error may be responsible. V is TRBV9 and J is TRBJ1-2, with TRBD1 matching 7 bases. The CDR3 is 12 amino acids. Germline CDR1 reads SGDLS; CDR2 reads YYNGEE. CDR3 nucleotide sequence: TGTGCCAGCAGCGTAGACGTGGGACAGCCCCTCTTC. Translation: CASSVDVGQPLF.

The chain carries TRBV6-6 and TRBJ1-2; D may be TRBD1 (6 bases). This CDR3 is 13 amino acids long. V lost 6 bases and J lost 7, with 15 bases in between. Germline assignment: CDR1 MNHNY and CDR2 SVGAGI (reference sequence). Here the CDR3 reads CASSATGSGGYTF. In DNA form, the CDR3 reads TGTGCCAGCAGCGCGACAGGTTCAGGTGGCTACACCTTC.

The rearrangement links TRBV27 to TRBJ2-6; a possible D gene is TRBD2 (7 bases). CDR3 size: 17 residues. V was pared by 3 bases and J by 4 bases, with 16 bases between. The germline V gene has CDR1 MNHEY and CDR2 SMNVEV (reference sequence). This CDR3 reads CASSLGGATAGANVLTF. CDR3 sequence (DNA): TGTGCCAGCAGTTTGGGGGGGGCGACAGCCGGGGCCAACGTCCTGACTTTC.

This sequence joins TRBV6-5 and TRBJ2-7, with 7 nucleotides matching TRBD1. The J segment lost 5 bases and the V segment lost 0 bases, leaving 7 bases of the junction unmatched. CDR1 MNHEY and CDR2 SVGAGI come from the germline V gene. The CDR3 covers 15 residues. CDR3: CASSYSQGEGHEQYF. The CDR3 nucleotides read TGTGCCAGCAGTTACTCCCAGGGGGAAGGACACGAGCAGTACTTC.

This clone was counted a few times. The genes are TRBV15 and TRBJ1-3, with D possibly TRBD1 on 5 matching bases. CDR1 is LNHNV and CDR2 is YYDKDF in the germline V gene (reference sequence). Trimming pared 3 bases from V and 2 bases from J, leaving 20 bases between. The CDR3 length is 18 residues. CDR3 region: CATSSDRSGFGTGNTIYF. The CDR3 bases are TGTGCCACCAGCAGCGACCGCTCAGGGTTTGGAACTGGAAACACCATATATTTT.

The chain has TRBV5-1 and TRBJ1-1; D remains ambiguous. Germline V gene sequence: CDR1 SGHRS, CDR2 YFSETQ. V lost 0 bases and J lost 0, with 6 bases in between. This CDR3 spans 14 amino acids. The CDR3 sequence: CASSLDILNTEAFF. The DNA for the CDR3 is TGCGCCAGCAGCTTGGACATCCTGAACACTGAAGCTTTCTTT.

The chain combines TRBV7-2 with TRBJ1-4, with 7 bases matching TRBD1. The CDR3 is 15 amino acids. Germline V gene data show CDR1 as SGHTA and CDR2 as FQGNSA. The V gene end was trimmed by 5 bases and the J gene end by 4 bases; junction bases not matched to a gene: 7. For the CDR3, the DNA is TGTGCCAGCAGCGCCCGGACAGGAATTAATGAAAAACTGTTTTTT. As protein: CASSARTGINEKLFF.

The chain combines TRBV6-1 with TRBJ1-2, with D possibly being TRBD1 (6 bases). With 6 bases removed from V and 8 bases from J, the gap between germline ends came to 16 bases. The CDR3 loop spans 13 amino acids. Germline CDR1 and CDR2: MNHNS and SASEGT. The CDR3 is CASSPAGVGGYTF. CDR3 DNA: TGTGCCAGCAGCCCCGCAGGGGTGGGAGGCTACACCTTC.